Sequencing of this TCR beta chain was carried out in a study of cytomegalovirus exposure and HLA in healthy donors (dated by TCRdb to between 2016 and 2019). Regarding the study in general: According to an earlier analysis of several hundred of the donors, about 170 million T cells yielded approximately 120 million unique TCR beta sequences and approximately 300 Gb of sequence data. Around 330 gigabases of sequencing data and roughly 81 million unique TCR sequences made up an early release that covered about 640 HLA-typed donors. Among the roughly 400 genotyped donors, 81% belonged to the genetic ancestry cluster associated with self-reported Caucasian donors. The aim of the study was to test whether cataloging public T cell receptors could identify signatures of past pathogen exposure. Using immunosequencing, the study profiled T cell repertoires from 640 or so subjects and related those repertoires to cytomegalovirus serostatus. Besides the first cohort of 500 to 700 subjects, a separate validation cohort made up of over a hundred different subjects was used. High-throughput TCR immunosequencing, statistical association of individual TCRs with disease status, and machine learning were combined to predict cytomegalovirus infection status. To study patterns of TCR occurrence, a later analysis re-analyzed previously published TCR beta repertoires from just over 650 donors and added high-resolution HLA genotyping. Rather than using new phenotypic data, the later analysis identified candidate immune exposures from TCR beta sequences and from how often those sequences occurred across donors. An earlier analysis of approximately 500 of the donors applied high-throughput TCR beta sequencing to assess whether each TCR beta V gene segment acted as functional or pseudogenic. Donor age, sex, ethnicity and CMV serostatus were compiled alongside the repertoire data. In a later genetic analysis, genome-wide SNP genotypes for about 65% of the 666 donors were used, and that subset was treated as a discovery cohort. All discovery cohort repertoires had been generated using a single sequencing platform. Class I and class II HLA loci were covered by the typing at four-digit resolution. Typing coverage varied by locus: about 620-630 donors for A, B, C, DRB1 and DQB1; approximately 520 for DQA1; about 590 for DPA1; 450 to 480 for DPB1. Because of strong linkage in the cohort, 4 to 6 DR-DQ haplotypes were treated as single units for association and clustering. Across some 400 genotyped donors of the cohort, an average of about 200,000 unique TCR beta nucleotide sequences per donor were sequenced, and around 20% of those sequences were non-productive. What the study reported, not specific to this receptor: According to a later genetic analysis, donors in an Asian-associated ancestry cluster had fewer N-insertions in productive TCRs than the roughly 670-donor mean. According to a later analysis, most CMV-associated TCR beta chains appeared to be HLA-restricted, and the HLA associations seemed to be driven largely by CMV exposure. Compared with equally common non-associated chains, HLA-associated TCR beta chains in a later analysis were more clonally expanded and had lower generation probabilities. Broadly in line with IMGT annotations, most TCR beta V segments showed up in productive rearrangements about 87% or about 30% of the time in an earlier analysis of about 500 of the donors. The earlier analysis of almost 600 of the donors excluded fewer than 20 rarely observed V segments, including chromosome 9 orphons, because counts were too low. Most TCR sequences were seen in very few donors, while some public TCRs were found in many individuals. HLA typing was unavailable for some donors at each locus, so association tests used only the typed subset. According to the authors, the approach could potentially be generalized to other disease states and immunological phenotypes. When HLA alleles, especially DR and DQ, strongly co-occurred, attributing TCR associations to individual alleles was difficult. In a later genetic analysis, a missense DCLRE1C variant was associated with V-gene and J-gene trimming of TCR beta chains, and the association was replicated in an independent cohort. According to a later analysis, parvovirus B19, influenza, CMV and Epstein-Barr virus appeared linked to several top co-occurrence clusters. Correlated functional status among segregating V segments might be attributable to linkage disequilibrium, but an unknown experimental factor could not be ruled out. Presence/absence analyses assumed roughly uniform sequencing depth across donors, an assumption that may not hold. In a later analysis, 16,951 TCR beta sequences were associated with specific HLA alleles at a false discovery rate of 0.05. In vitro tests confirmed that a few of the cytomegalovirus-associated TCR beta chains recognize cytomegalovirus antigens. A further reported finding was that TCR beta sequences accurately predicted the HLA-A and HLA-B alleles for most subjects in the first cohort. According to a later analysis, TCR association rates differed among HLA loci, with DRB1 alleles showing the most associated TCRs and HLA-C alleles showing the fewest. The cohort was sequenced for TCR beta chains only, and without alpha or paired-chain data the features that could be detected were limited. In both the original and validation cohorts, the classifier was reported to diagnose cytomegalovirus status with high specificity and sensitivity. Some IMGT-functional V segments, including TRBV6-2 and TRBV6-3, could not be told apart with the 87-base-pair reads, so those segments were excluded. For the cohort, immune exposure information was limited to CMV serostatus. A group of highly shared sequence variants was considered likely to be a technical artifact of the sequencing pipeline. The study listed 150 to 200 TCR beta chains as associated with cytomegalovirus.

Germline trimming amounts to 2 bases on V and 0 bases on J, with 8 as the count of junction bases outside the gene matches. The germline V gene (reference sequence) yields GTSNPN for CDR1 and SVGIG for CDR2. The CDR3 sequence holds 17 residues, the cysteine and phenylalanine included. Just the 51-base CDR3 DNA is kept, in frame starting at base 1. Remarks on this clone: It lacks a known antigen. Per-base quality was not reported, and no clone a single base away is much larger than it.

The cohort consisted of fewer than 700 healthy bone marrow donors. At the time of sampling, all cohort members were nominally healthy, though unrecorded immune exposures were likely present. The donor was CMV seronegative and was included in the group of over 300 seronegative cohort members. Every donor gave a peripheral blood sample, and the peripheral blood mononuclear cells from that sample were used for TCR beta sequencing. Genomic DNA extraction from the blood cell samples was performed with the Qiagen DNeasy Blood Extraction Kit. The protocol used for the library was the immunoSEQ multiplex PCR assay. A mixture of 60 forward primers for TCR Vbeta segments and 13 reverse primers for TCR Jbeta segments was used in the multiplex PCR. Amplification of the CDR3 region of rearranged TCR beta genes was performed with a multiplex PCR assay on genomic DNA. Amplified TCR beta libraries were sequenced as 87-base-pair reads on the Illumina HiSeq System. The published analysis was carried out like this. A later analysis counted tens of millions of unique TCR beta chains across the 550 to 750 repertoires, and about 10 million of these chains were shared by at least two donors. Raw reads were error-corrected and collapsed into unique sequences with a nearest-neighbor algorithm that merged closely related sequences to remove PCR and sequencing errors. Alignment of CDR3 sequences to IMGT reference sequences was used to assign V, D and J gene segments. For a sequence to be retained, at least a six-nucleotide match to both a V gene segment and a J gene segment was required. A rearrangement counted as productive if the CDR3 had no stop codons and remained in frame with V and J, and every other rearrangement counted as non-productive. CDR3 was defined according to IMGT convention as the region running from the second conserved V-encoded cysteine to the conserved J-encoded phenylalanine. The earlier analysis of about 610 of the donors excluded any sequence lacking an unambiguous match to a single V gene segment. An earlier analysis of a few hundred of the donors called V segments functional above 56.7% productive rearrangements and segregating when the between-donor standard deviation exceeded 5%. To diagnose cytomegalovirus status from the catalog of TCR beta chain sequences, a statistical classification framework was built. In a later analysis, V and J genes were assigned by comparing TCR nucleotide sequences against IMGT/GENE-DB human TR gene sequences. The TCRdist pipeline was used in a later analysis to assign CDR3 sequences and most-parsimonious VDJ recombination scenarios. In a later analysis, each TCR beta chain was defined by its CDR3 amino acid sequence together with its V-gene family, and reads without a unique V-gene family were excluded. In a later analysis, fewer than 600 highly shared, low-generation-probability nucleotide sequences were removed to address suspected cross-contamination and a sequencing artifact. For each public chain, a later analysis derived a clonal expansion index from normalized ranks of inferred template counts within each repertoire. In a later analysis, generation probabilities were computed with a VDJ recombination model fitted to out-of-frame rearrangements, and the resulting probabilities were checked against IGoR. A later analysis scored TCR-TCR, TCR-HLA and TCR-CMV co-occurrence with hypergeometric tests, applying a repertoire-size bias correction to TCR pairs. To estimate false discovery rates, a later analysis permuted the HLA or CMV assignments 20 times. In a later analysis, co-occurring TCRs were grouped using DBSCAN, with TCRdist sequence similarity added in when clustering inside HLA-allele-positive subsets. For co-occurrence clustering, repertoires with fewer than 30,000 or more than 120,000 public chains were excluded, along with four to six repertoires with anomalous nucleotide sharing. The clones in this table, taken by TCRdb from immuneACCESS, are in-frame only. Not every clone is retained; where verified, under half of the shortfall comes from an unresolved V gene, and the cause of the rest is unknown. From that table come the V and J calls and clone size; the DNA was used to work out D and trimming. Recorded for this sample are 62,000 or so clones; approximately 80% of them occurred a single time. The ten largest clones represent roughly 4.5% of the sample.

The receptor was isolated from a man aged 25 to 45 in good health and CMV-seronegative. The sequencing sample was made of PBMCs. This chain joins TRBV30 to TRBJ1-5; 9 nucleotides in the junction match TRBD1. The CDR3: CAWSPGQGPLSNQPQHF. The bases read TGTGCCTGGAGTCCAGGACAGGGGCCCCTTAGCAATCAGCCCCAGCATTTT. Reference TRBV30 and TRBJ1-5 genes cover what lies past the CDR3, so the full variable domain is SQTIHQWPATLVQPVGSPLSLECTVEGTSNPNLYWYRQAAGRGLQLLFYSVGIGQISSEVPQNLSASRPQDRQFILSSKKLLLSDSGFYLCAWSPGQGPLSNQPQHFGDGTRLSIL.